These T cell receptor beta chains were read from a single sample in a study of cytomegalovirus exposure and HLA in healthy donors. Profiled with immunoSEQ multiplex PCR; TCRdb holds only in-frame clones, not every one. The sample has some 86,000 clones, roughly 77% seen once. Sequences were obtained from PBMCs. The receptors were gathered from a woman aged 40 to 49 in good health and CMV-seropositive. CDR3s include the opening cysteine and the closing phenylalanine or tryptophan. The D gene is left open where the match is weak. Clone size is shown for a subset of rows, as once, few, many or a class of expanded clone.

d_gene	v_gene	j_gene	abundance	CDR3nt	CDR3aa
NA	TRBV19	TRBJ1-5	NA	TGTGCCAGTACCGGACAGATTAGCAATCAGCCCCAGCATTTT	CASTGQISNQPQHF
NA	TRBV28	TRBJ2-7	few	TGTGCCAGCGAGAACCTGCCCTACGAGCAGTACTTC	CASENLPYEQYF
TRBD1	TRBV7-3	TRBJ2-1	NA	TGTGCCAGCAGCTCCCGACAGGGATCGGATGAGCAGTTCTTC	CASSSRQGSDEQFF
NA	TRBV18	TRBJ1-3	NA	TGTGCCAGCTCACCATTAGGGAGCTCTGGAAACACCATATATTTT	CASSPLGSSGNTIYF
TRBD1	TRBV5-4	TRBJ2-7	NA	TGTGCCAGCACCTTGGACAGGGTCTACGAGCAGTACTTC	CASTLDRVYEQYF
TRBD1	TRBV6-6	TRBJ1-1	NA	TGTGCCAGCAGTTACGGGACAGGGCGGGCTGAAGCTTTCTTT	CASSYGTGRAEAFF
TRBD1	TRBV5-1	TRBJ2-3	NA	TGCGCCAGCACCCGGACAGGACCTTTCACAGATACGCAGTATTTT	CASTRTGPFTDTQYF
NA	TRBV19	TRBJ1-1	NA	TGTGCCAGTAGGCACCGGGGACTCGGGACTGAAGCTTTCTTT	CASRHRGLGTEAFF
NA	TRBV20-1	TRBJ1-2	NA	TGCAGTGCCGCCCCAGATGGCTACACCTTC	CSAAPDGYTF
TRBD2	TRBV7-9	TRBJ2-3	once	TGTGCCAGCACCGAATACCGACTAGCGGGGGGCACAGATACGCAGTATTTT	CASTEYRLAGGTDTQYF
NA	TRBV5-5	TRBJ2-5	NA	TGTGCCAGCAGCCTAGGACAGATCGGCAGAGAGACCCAGTACTTC	CASSLGQIGRETQYF
NA	TRBV25-1	TRBJ1-2	NA	TGTGCCAGCAGTGCCCCCTCGGGAGCAATCTATGGCTACACCTTC	CASSAPSGAIYGYTF
NA	TRBV18	TRBJ1-4	NA	TGTGCCAGCTCACCGTCGGCGGGGAATGAAAAACTGTTTTTT	CASSPSAGNEKLFF
NA	TRBV20-1	TRBJ2-3	NA	TGCAGTTCGACGCGGGCAGATACGCAGTATTTT	CSSTRADTQYF
TRBD1	TRBV19	TRBJ1-5	NA	TGTGCCAGTAGTCCAAGGGACAGGGAGGGCCAGCCCCAGCATTTT	CASSPRDREGQPQHF
TRBD1	TRBV6-6	TRBJ1-2	once	TGTGCCAGCAGTTACCCCGCAGGGGGGACCCACACCTTC	CASSYPAGGTHTF
NA	TRBV5-6	TRBJ1-5	NA	TGTGCCAGCAGCTTAGGCCCAGGGAATCAACCCCAGCATTTT	CASSLGPGNQPQHF
NA	TRBV28	TRBJ2-7	NA	TGTGCCATCTTTAGGAGGGCCGGCGAGCAGTACTTC	CAIFRRAGEQYF
TRBD1	TRBV5-1	TRBJ2-6	few	TGCGCCAGCAGCTTGGGACAGGGGGTGTTTGGGGCCAACGTCCTGACTTTC	CASSLGQGVFGANVLTF
NA	TRBV28	TRBJ1-2	NA	TGTGCCAGCACCCCTGGGGGAGGGAAGGTTAACTATGGCTACACCTTC	CASTPGGGKVNYGYTF
NA	TRBV7-2	TRBJ1-2	NA	TGTGCCAGCAGCTCCCAGACAGGAGCTCCTGAGGGCTACACCTTC	CASSSQTGAPEGYTF
NA	TRBV20-1	TRBJ2-7	NA	TGCAGTGCGCAAGCGGGCGAGCAGTACTTC	CSAQAGEQYF
TRBD1	TRBV6-5	TRBJ1-1	NA	TGTGCCAGCAGTCCCCATACGAGACAGGGAGAAGCTTTCTTT	CASSPHTRQGEAFF
NA	TRBV6-6	TRBJ2-1	NA	TGTGCCAGCAGTCGGTCCAATGAGCAGTTCTTC	CASSRSNEQFF
NA	TRBV18	TRBJ2-7	once	TGTGCCAGCTCACCGGGCCAGTACGAGCAGTACTTC	CASSPGQYEQYF
NA	TRBV7-9	TRBJ2-6	NA	TGTGCCAGCAGCTTAGCGGGCGCCGGGGCCAACGTCCTGACTTTC	CASSLAGAGANVLTF
TRBD1	TRBV7-2	TRBJ1-1	NA	TGTGCCAGCAGTATAGACAACAGGGGACGGAACACTGAAGCTTTCTTT	CASSIDNRGRNTEAFF
TRBD2	TRBV6-1	TRBJ2-1	NA	TGTGCCAGCGGTGATGAGACTAGCGGATGGAGCTCCTACAATGAGCAGTTCTTC	CASGDETSGWSSYNEQFF
NA	TRBV6-5	TRBJ2-7	NA	TGTGCCAGCAGTTACCCCCACAGGTCCTCCTACGAGCAGTACTTC	CASSYPHRSSYEQYF
TRBD2	TRBV7-9	TRBJ2-2	NA	TGTGCCAGCAGCCACAATAGCGGGATGGACGGGGAGCTGTTTTTT	CASSHNSGMDGELFF
NA	TRBV19	TRBJ1-2	NA	TGTGCCAGTAAAGTCCAAAAGGCGGAAGGCTACACCTTC	CASKVQKAEGYTF
TRBD1	TRBV5-5	TRBJ2-7	medium-sized	TGTGCCAGTCTATCGGGACAGGGAACCTACGAGCAGTACTTC	CASLSGQGTYEQYF
TRBD1	TRBV27	TRBJ1-1	NA	TGTGCCAGCAGTTCCTCCGGGGTGAACAGGGGGCGCTTCACTGAAGCTTTCTTT	CASSSSGVNRGRFTEAFF
NA	TRBV11-2	TRBJ1-1	few	TGTGCCAGCAGCTCCGATCCGAGGATTGAAGCTTTCTTT	CASSSDPRIEAFF
NA	TRBV7-2	TRBJ1-5	once	TGTGCCAGCAGCTTAACATCCATCAATCAGCCCCAGCATTTT	CASSLTSINQPQHF
NA	TRBV4-1	TRBJ1-1	once	TGCGCCAGCAGCCAAGATCACGGGGGGGGAGAAGCTTTCTTT	CASSQDHGGGEAFF
NA	TRBV6-5	TRBJ2-5	NA	TGTGCCAGCAGCCCAGGGGAGACCCAGTACTTC	CASSPGETQYF
NA	TRBV25-1	TRBJ2-7	NA	TGTGCCAGCAGTGACCGGACTCTCTACGAGCAGTACTTC	CASSDRTLYEQYF
NA	TRBV10-3	TRBJ2-1	NA	TGTGCCATCAGTGAGTCGGGCCTTTACAATGAGCAGTTCTTC	CAISESGLYNEQFF
TRBD2	TRBV7-8	TRBJ2-2	once	TGTGCCAGCAGCTTAACGTCTAGCGGGAGGATGACCGGGGAGCTGTTTTTT	CASSLTSSGRMTGELFF
TRBD1	TRBV27	TRBJ2-2	NA	TGTGCCAGCAGTCTTGGACAGGGGAGTGTCAACACCGGGGAGCTGTTTTTT	CASSLGQGSVNTGELFF
NA	TRBV6-5	TRBJ2-2	NA	TGTGCCAGCAGTAAGGGGGGGCGCGGCGGGGAGCTGTTTTTT	CASSKGGRGGELFF
TRBD1	TRBV19	TRBJ1-1	NA	TGTGCCAGTAGTATGGACAGGGTTTCCAAAGAAGCTTTCTTT	CASSMDRVSKEAFF
NA	TRBV2	TRBJ2-2	once	TGTGCCAGCAGTGAAGTGGAGGGAACCGGGGAGCTGTTTTTT	CASSEVEGTGELFF
NA	TRBV15	TRBJ2-7	NA	TGTGCCACCAGCAGAGATCTCTCCTACGAGCAGTACTTC	CATSRDLSYEQYF
TRBD1	TRBV27	TRBJ1-4	NA	TGTGCCAGCAGTTTATCGACAGGGTACGAAAAACTGTTTTTT	CASSLSTGYEKLFF
TRBD2	TRBV27	TRBJ2-3	NA	TGTGCCAGCAGTTTACAGCGGGGTAGCACAGATACGCAGTATTTT	CASSLQRGSTDTQYF
TRBD1	TRBV30	TRBJ2-7	NA	TGTGCCCGGTCCGGGACAGGGAACTCCTACGAGCAGTACTTC	CARSGTGNSYEQYF
TRBD1	TRBV27	TRBJ2-7	NA	TGTGCCAGCAGTGCGGGGACAGGGGGTCCCTACGAGCAGTACTTC	CASSAGTGGPYEQYF
NA	TRBV5-1	TRBJ1-6	NA	TGCGCCAGCAGCTCGGCCTCGACAGGTGCGAATTCACCCCTCCACTTT	CASSSASTGANSPLHF
TRBD1	TRBV4-1	TRBJ2-5	NA	TGCGCCAGCAGCCTAACCACAGGGGCAAAGGGGGAGACCCAGTACTTC	CASSLTTGAKGETQYF
NA	TRBV4-3	TRBJ2-1	NA	TGCGCCAGCAGCCAGCAGCTAGCGACCGAGCAGTTCTTC	CASSQQLATEQFF
TRBD2	TRBV7-2	TRBJ2-1	NA	TGTGCCAGCAGCTCTAGTTGGGGGGGACTAGGGGTGGGGAATGAGCAGTTCTTC	CASSSSWGGLGVGNEQFF
NA	TRBV30	TRBJ2-7	NA	TGTGCCTGGAGCCTGACTAGGAGGGAGCAGTACTTC	CAWSLTRREQYF